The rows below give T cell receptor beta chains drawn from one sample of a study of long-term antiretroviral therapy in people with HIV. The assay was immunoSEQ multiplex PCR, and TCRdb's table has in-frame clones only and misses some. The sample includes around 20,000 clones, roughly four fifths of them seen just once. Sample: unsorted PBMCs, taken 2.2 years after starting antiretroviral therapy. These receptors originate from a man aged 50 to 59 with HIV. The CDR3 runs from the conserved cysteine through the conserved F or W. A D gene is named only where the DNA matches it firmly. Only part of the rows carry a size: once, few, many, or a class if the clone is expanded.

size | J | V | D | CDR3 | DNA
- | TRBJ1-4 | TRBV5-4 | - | CASSTGGATNEKLFF | TGTGCCAGCAGCACAGGCGGGGCAACTAATGAAAAACTGTTTTTT
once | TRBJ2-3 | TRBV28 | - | CASSSASFRGTRAQYF | TGTGCCAGCAGTTCCGCATCATTCCGGGGTACCCGGGCGCAGTATTTT
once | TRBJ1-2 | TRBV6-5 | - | CASSYIARAYGYTF | TGTGCCAGCAGTTACATAGCCAGGGCCTATGGCTACACCTTC
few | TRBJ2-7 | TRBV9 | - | CASGVSSYEQYF | TGTGCCAGCGGGGTGAGCTCCTACGAGCAGTACTTC
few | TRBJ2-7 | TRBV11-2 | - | CASSLDGGYEQYF | TGTGCCAGCAGCTTAGATGGGGGGTACGAGCAGTACTTC
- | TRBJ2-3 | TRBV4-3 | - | CASSQATGIGTDTQYF | TGCGCCAGCAGCCAAGCCACCGGTATAGGGACAGATACGCAGTATTTT
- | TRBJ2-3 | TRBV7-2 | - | CASSRISTDTQYF | TGTGCCAGCAGTCGTATTAGCACAGATACGCAGTATTTT
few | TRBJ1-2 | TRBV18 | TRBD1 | CASSPTGQDYGYTF | TGTGCCAGCTCACCAACGGGACAGGACTATGGCTACACCTTC
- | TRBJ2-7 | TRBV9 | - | CASSPPGLYEQYF | TGTGCCAGCAGCCCTCCCGGATTATACGAGCAGTACTTC
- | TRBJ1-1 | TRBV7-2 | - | CASSLAPRHNTEAFF | TGTGCCAGCAGCTTAGCCCCTCGGCACAACACTGAAGCTTTCTTT
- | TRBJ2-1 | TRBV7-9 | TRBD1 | CASSLGQGGEQFF | TGTGCCAGCAGCCTCGGACAGGGAGGTGAGCAGTTCTTC
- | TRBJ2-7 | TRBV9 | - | CASSVAAGASYEQYF | TGTGCCAGCAGCGTAGCGGCAGGGGCGAGCTACGAGCAGTACTTC
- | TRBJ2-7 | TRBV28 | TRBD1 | CASSSSTGYSYEQYF | TGTGCCAGCAGTTCATCGACAGGGTACTCCTACGAGCAGTACTTC
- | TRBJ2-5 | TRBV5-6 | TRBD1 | CASSESYRGQRETQYF | TGTGCCAGCAGCGAGTCCTACAGGGGGCAGAGAGAGACCCAGTACTTC
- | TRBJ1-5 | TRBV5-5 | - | CASSLEQDQPQHF | TGTGCCAGCAGCTTGGAGCAAGATCAGCCCCAGCATTTT
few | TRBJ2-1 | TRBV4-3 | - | CASSQDSRDTTFF | TGCGCCAGCAGCCAAGATAGTCGGGACACAACGTTCTTC
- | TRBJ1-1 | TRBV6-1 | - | CASSEWREITEAFF | TGTGCCAGCAGTGAATGGAGGGAAATCACTGAAGCTTTCTTT